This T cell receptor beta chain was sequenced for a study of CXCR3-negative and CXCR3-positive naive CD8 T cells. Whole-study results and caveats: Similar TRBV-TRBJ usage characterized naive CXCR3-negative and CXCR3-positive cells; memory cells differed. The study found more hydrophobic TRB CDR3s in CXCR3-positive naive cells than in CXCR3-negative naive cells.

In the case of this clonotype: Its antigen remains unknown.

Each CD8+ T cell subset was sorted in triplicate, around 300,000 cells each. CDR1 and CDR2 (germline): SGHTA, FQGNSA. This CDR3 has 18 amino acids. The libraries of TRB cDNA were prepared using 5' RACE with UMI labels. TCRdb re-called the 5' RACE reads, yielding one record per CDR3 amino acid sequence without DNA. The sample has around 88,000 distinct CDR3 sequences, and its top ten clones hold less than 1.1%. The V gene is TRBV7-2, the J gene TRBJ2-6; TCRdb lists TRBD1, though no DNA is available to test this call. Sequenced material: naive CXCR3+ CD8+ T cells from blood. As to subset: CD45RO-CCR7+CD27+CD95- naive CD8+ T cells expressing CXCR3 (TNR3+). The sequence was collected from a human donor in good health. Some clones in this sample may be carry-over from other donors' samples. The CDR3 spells CASRQTLSPSSGANVLTF.